This is a list of T cell receptor beta chains from one sample in a study of cytomegalovirus exposure and HLA in healthy donors. Only in-frame clones appear in the TCRdb table, and some are missing; sequencing was by immunoSEQ multiplex PCR. The sample includes around 39,000 clones, around 60% seen only once; the top ten take roughly 8.9%. Sequencing was carried out using PBMCs. The receptors were sampled from a human donor in good health. The CDR3 runs from the conserved cysteine through the conserved F or W. D genes are given only for firm matches. Size is omitted from some rows. Given values are once, few, many or a class for expanded clones.

d_call: TRBD1
clone_size: -
j_call: TRBJ1-5
v_call: TRBV30
cdr3_aa: CASATGASNQPQHF
cdr3_nt: TGTGCCAGTGCGACAGGGGCGAGCAATCAGCCCCAGCATTTT

d_call: -
clone_size: -
j_call: TRBJ2-5
v_call: TRBV5-4
cdr3_aa: CASSLVGSLRETQYF
cdr3_nt: TGTGCCAGCAGCTTGGTAGGGAGCCTTAGGGAGACCCAGTACTTC

d_call: TRBD1
clone_size: -
j_call: TRBJ1-5
v_call: TRBV28
cdr3_aa: CASSLFRDSFNQPQHF
cdr3_nt: TGTGCCAGCAGTTTATTCCGGGACAGCTTCAATCAGCCCCAGCATTTT

d_call: -
clone_size: -
j_call: TRBJ1-4
v_call: TRBV5-1
cdr3_aa: CASSLRQGLGEKLFF
cdr3_nt: TGCGCCAGCAGCTTGAGGCAGGGGTTGGGTGAAAAACTGTTTTTT

d_call: TRBD2
clone_size: -
j_call: TRBJ2-1
v_call: TRBV2
cdr3_aa: CASSEGGLAGDPYNEQFF
cdr3_nt: TGTGCCAGCAGTGAAGGGGGACTAGCGGGGGACCCTTACAATGAGCAGTTCTTC

d_call: -
clone_size: few
j_call: TRBJ2-1
v_call: TRBV2
cdr3_aa: CASSYYNEQFF
cdr3_nt: TGTGCCAGCAGTTATTACAATGAGCAGTTCTTC

d_call: -
clone_size: -
j_call: TRBJ2-6
v_call: TRBV4-1
cdr3_aa: CASSQVWPGSGANVLTF
cdr3_nt: TGCGCCAGCAGCCAAGTTTGGCCAGGGTCTGGGGCCAACGTCCTGACTTTC

d_call: -
clone_size: -
j_call: TRBJ1-2
v_call: TRBV7-2
cdr3_aa: CASSAGKGGYTF
cdr3_nt: TGTGCCAGCAGCGCCGGGAAGGGCGGCTACACCTTC

d_call: -
clone_size: few
j_call: TRBJ2-7
v_call: TRBV7-9
cdr3_aa: CASTRGWAGSYEQYF
cdr3_nt: TGTGCCAGCACCCGAGGTTGGGCGGGGTCCTACGAGCAGTACTTC

d_call: TRBD1
clone_size: -
j_call: TRBJ1-2
v_call: TRBV6-5
cdr3_aa: CASSYSQGALGYTF
cdr3_nt: TGTGCCAGCAGTTACTCACAGGGGGCGCTTGGCTACACCTTC

d_call: TRBD1
clone_size: -
j_call: TRBJ1-2
v_call: TRBV29-1
cdr3_aa: CSVAETGGGRYGYTF
cdr3_nt: TGCAGCGTTGCCGAGACAGGGGGCGGACGCTATGGCTACACCTTC

d_call: TRBD2
clone_size: few
j_call: TRBJ2-1
v_call: TRBV6-1
cdr3_aa: CASVGGLGRVQFF
cdr3_nt: TGTGCCAGCGTTGGTGGATTGGGGAGGGTACAGTTCTTC

d_call: TRBD1
clone_size: few
j_call: TRBJ1-5
v_call: TRBV5-4
cdr3_aa: CASSLGQGDQPQHF
cdr3_nt: TGTGCCAGCAGCTTGGGCCAGGGGGATCAGCCCCAGCATTTT

d_call: TRBD1
clone_size: -
j_call: TRBJ1-2
v_call: TRBV7-2
cdr3_aa: CASSNDRGRGYTF
cdr3_nt: TGTGCCAGCAGCAACGACAGGGGGCGAGGCTACACCTTC

d_call: TRBD2
clone_size: -
j_call: TRBJ2-3
v_call: TRBV25-1
cdr3_aa: CASRNAGDTDTQYF
cdr3_nt: TGTGCCAGCAGGAATGCGGGGGACACAGATACGCAGTATTTT

d_call: TRBD2
clone_size: -
j_call: TRBJ2-3
v_call: TRBV11-2
cdr3_aa: CASSLAPGLAGGTDTQYF
cdr3_nt: TGTGCCAGCAGCTTAGCCCCGGGACTAGCGGGAGGCACAGATACGCAGTATTTT

d_call: -
clone_size: -
j_call: TRBJ2-3
v_call: TRBV5-1
cdr3_aa: CASSARTVADTQYF
cdr3_nt: TGCGCCAGCAGCGCGAGGACAGTCGCAGATACGCAGTATTTT

d_call: -
clone_size: -
j_call: TRBJ1-3
v_call: TRBV30
cdr3_aa: CAWSVRGGGNTIYF
cdr3_nt: TGTGCCTGGAGTGTACGGGGGGGTGGAAACACCATATATTTT

d_call: TRBD2
clone_size: -
j_call: TRBJ2-1
v_call: TRBV5-1
cdr3_aa: CASSERHSGGSNEQFF
cdr3_nt: TGCGCCAGCAGCGAGCGGCATAGCGGGGGGAGTAATGAGCAGTTCTTC

d_call: TRBD2
clone_size: -
j_call: TRBJ2-7
v_call: TRBV2
cdr3_aa: CASSGSSGGHEQYF
cdr3_nt: TGTGCCAGCAGTGGTTCAAGCGGGGGACACGAGCAGTACTTC

d_call: TRBD2
clone_size: -
j_call: TRBJ2-5
v_call: TRBV29-1
cdr3_aa: CSVGRLAGLETQYF
cdr3_nt: TGCAGCGTTGGACGACTAGCGGGGCTAGAGACCCAGTACTTC

d_call: TRBD2
clone_size: -
j_call: TRBJ2-2
v_call: TRBV7-2
cdr3_aa: CASCLAGGFGELFF
cdr3_nt: TGTGCCAGCTGTCTAGCGGGGGGCTTCGGGGAGCTGTTTTTT

d_call: TRBD1
clone_size: -
j_call: TRBJ2-3
v_call: TRBV29-1
cdr3_aa: CSAGGGQGPDTQYF
cdr3_nt: TGCAGCGCGGGGGGGGGACAGGGGCCAGATACGCAGTATTTT

d_call: -
clone_size: -
j_call: TRBJ2-3
v_call: TRBV5-1
cdr3_aa: CASSLATPATDTQYF
cdr3_nt: TGCGCCAGCAGCTTGGCCACTCCTGCCACAGATACGCAGTATTTT

d_call: TRBD1
clone_size: few
j_call: TRBJ1-1
v_call: TRBV6-5
cdr3_aa: CASSVNRGPNTEAFF
cdr3_nt: TGTGCCAGCAGTGTTAACAGGGGACCTAACACTGAAGCTTTCTTT

d_call: -
clone_size: few
j_call: TRBJ1-3
v_call: TRBV4-2
cdr3_aa: CASSQDLGVSGNTIYF
cdr3_nt: TGTGCCAGCAGCCAAGATCTGGGCGTCTCTGGAAACACCATATATTTT

d_call: -
clone_size: -
j_call: TRBJ1-2
v_call: TRBV25-1
cdr3_aa: CASSDTLNYGYTF
cdr3_nt: TGTGCCAGCAGTGACACTCTTAATTATGGCTACACCTTC

d_call: TRBD1
clone_size: -
j_call: TRBJ2-1
v_call: TRBV13
cdr3_aa: CASSLEGTGEFF
cdr3_nt: TGTGCCAGCAGCTTAGAAGGGACAGGGGAGTTCTTC

d_call: -
clone_size: -
j_call: TRBJ1-5
v_call: TRBV19
cdr3_aa: CASRGGGSLQPQHF
cdr3_nt: TGTGCCAGTCGGGGGGGAGGGTCATTACAGCCCCAGCATTTT

d_call: -
clone_size: -
j_call: TRBJ2-7
v_call: TRBV5-4
cdr3_aa: CASSLKQGSSYEQYF
cdr3_nt: TGTGCCAGCAGCTTGAAACAGGGAAGCTCCTACGAGCAGTACTTC

d_call: TRBD2
clone_size: -
j_call: TRBJ2-1
v_call: TRBV5-1
cdr3_aa: CASTLTSGDTGEFF
cdr3_nt: TGCGCCAGCACCTTGACTAGCGGGGACACTGGGGAGTTCTTC

d_call: -
clone_size: -
j_call: TRBJ2-4
v_call: TRBV4-1
cdr3_aa: CASSQDFLAKNIQYF
cdr3_nt: TGCGCCAGCAGCCAAGATTTCCTAGCCAAAAACATTCAGTACTTC

d_call: -
clone_size: -
j_call: TRBJ2-5
v_call: TRBV7-2
cdr3_aa: CASLDRPYPSETQYF
cdr3_nt: TGTGCCAGCTTGGACAGACCATACCCTTCGGAGACCCAGTACTTC

d_call: TRBD2
clone_size: -
j_call: TRBJ2-5
v_call: TRBV4-3
cdr3_aa: CASSQRSGGQETQYF
cdr3_nt: TGCGCCAGCAGCCAGCGCTCGGGGGGCCAAGAGACCCAGTACTTC

d_call: TRBD2
clone_size: -
j_call: TRBJ2-5
v_call: TRBV7-2
cdr3_aa: CASQHSGGVIYQETQYF
cdr3_nt: TGTGCCAGCCAACATAGCGGGGGGGTGATTTACCAAGAGACCCAGTACTTC

d_call: -
clone_size: -
j_call: TRBJ1-4
v_call: TRBV7-9
cdr3_aa: CASSWTEEKLFF
cdr3_nt: TGTGCCAGCAGCTGGACAGAGGAAAAACTGTTTTTT